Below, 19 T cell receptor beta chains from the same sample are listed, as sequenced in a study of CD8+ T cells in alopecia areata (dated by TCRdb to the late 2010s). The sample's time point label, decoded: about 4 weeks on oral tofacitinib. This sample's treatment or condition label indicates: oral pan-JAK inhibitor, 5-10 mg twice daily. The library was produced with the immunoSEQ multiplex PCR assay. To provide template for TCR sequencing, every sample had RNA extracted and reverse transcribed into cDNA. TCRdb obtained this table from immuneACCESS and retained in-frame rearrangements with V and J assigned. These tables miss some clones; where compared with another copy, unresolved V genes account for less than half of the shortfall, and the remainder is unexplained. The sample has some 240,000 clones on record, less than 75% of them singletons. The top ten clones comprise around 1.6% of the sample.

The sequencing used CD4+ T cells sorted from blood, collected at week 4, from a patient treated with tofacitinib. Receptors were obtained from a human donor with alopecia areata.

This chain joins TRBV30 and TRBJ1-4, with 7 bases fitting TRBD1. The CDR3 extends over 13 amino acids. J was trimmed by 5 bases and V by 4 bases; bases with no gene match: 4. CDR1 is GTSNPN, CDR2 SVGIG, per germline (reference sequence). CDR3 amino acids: CAWTRQGNEKLFF. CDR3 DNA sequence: TGTGCCTGGACGAGACAGGGAAATGAAAAACTGTTTTTT.

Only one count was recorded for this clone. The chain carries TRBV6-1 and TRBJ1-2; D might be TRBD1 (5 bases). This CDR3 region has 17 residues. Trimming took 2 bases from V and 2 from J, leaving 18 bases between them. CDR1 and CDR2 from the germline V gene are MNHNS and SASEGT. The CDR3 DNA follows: TGTGCCAGCAGTGAACGTCTCGACAGCCGTCGAAACTATGGCTACACCTTC. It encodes CASSERLDSRRNYGYTF.

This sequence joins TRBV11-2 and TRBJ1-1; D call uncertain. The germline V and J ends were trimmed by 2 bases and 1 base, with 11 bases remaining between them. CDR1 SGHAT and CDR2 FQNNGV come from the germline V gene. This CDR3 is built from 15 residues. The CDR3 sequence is CASSLTGQSNTEAFF. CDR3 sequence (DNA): TGTGCCAGCAGCTTAACCGGGCAGTCGAACACTGAAGCTTTCTTT.

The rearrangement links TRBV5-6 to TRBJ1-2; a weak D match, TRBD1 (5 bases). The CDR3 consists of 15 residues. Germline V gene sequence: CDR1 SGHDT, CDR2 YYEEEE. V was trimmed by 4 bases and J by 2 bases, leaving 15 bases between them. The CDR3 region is CASSPGGAPNYGYTF. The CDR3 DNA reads TGTGCCAGCAGCCCGGGTGGGGCACCAAACTATGGCTACACCTTC.

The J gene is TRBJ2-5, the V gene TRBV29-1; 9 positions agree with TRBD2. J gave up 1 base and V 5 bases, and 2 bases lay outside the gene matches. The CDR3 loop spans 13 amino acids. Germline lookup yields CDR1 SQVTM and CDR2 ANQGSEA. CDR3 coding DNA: TGCAGCGTTCTGACTAGCGGCCAAGAGACCCAGTACTTC. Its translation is CSVLTSGQETQYF.

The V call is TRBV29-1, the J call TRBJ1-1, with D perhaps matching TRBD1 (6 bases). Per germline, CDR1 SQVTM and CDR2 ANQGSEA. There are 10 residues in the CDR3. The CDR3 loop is CGGANTEAFF. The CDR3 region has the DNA TGCGGGGGCGCGAACACTGAAGCTTTCTTT.

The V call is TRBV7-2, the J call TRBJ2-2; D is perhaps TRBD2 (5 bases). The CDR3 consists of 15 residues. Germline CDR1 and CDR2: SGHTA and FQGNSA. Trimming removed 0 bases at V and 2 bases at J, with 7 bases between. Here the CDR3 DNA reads TGTGCCAGCAGCTTAGCGGGGAGTAACACCGGGGAGCTGTTTTTT. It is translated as CASSLAGSNTGELFF.

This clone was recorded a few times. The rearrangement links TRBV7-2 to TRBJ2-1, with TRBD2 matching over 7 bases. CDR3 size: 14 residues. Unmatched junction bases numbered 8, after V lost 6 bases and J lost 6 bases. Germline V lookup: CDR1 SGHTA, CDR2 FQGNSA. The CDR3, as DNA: TGTGCCAGCAGGGCAGCGGGGCCTTCCAATGAGCAGTTCTTC. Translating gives CASRAAGPSNEQFF. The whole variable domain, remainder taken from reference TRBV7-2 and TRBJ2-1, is GAGVSQSPSNKVTEKGKDVELRCDPISGHTALYWYRQSLGQGLEFLIYFQGNSAPDKSGLPSDRFSAERTGGSVSTLTIQRTQQEDSAVYLCASRAAGPSNEQFFGPGTRLTVL.

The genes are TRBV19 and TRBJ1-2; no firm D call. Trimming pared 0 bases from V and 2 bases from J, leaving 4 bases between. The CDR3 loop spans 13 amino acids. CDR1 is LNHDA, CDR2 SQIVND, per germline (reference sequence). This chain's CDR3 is CASSIEGNYGYTF. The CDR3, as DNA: TGTGCCAGTAGTATAGAAGGGAACTATGGCTACACCTTC.

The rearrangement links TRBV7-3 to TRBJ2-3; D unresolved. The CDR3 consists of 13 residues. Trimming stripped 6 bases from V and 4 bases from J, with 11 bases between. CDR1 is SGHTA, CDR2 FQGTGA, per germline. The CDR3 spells CASSPAASDTQYF. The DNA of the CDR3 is TGTGCCAGCAGTCCAGCAGCCTCAGATACGCAGTATTTT. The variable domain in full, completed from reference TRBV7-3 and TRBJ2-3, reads GAGVSQTPSNKVTEKGKYVELRCDPISGHTALYWYRQSLGQGPEFLIYFQGTGAADDSGLPNDRFFAVRPEGSVSTLKIQRTERGDSAVYLCASSPAASDTQYFGPGTRLTVL.

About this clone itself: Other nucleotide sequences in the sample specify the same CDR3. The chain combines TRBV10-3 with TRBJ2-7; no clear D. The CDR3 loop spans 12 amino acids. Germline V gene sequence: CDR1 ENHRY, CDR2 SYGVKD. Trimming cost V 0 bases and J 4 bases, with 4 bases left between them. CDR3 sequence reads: CAISESGYEQYF. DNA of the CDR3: TGTGCCATCAGTGAGTCGGGATACGAGCAGTACTTC.

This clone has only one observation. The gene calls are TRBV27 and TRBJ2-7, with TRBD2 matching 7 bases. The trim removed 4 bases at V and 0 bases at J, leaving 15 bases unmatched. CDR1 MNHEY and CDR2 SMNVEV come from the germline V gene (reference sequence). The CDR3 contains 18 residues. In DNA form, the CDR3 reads TGTGCCAGCAGTTCCTCGACCAAACTAGCGTCCTTCTCCTACGAGCAGTACTTC. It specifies CASSSSTKLASFSYEQYF.

The CDR3 loop is CASTQRQGASGELFF. CDR3 coding DNA: TGTGCCAGCACCCAACGACAGGGGGCCTCCGGGGAGCTGTTTTTT. This rearrangement joins TRBV7-2 to TRBJ2-2; 10 nucleotides align to TRBD1. From germline, CDR1 is SGHTA and CDR2 FQGNSA. The CDR3 length is 15 residues. V was pared by 7 bases and J by 6 bases, with 8 bases of the junction left unmatched.

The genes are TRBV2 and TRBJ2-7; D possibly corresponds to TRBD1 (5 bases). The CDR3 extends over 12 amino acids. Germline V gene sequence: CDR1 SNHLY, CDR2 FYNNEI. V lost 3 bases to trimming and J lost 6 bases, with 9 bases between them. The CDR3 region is CASSEGHSEQYF. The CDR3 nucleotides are TGTGCCAGCAGTGAGGGGCACAGCGAGCAGTACTTC.

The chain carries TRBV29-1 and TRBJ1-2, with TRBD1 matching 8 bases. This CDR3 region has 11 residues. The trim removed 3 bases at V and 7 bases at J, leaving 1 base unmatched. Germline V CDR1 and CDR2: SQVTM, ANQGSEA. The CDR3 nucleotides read TGCAGCGTTGATGACAGGGGTGGCTACACCTTC. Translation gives CSVDDRGGYTF.

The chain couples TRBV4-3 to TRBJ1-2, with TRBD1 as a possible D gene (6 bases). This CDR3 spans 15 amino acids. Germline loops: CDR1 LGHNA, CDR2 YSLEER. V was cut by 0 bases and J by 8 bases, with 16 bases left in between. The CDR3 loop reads CASSQEMGATLGYTF. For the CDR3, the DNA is TGCGCCAGCAGCCAAGAAATGGGGGCGACGCTAGGCTACACCTTC.

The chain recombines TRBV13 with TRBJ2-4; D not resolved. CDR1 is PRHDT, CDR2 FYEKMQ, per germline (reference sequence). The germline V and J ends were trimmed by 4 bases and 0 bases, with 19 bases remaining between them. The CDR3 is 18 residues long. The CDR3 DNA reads TGTGCCAGCAGCTCTACGGGCCGTACTCACCTAGCCAAAAACATTCAGTACTTC. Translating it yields CASSSTGRTHLAKNIQYF. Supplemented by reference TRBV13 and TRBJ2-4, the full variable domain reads AAGVIQSPRHLIKEKRETATLKCYPIPRHDTVYWYQQGPGQDPQFLISFYEKMQSDKGSIPDRFSAQQFSDYHSELNMSSLELGDSALYFCASSSTGRTHLAKNIQYFGAGTRLSVL.

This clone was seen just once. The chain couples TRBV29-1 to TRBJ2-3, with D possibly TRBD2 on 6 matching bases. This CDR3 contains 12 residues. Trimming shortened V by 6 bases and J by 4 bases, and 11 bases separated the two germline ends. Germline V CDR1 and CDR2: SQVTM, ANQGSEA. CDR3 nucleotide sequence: TGCAGCGTGGGACTTCAATCAGATACGCAGTATTTT. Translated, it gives CSVGLQSDTQYF.

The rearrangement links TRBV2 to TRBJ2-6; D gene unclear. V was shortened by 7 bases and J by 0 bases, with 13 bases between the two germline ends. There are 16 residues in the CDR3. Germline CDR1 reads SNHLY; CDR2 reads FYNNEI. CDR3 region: CASIRSLLSGANVLTF. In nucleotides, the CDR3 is TGTGCCAGCATACGGTCCCTTCTCTCTGGGGCCAACGTCCTGACTTTC.